This T cell receptor beta chain was sequenced in a study of vaccination effects on CD4 cells after COVID-19. Comments on this clone: Its antigen remains unidentified.

Before sequencing took place, the ViraFEST assay used viral peptide pools to expand antigen-specific CD4+ T cells. Following 10 days of culture, CD4+ T cells were isolated. Among the vaccine recipients, none had a prior SARS-CoV-2 infection, and nucleocapsid antibodies were negative. Every well housed around 2.1 million PBMC, which grew in culture alongside 9 to 10 IU/ml IL-2 and 10 ug/ml peptides. The CDR3 is made up of 12 amino acids. V was trimmed by 3 bases and J by 3 bases, leaving 6 bases between them. The germline gives CDR1 WNHNN, CDR2 SYGVQD (reference sequence). Profiled with immunoSEQ multiplex PCR; TCRdb holds only in-frame clones, not every one. This repertoire shows some 30,000 clones, approximately 76% found once; its top ten account for about 10%.

The TCR comes from a human donor who received a COVID-19 vaccine. V usage is TRBV10-1 and J usage is TRBJ2-7; weak D call: TRBD1 (5 bases). This material consisted of CD4+ T cells from PBMCs cultured with SARS-CoV-2 spike peptides, taken before COVID-19 vaccination. The CDR3 nucleotides read TGCGCCAGCAGTGAACAGGTCTACGAGCAGTACTTC. Translated: CASSEQVYEQYF.